This T cell receptor beta chain was recorded in a study of T-cell reconstitution after alpha-beta-depleted transplantation in children. Findings and limits, study-wide: Some patients showed high day-60 TCRbeta diversity, which derived from surviving recipient T cells and thymic progenitors. As was reported, about two months after transplant, alpha-beta T cells came from several hundred expanded graft clones. When one year had passed after transplant, most T-cell counts and diversity came from newly produced T cells.

CDR1 and CDR2 (germline): SQVTM, ANQGSEA. The CDR3 loop spans 11 amino acids. V lost 4 bases and J lost 6, with 10 bases in between. This clonotype appeared a few times. Its matching antigen is unknown. TCRbeta library preparation incorporated unique molecular identifiers. TCRdb re-analysed the PCR reads in MiXCR, keeping a single row per CDR3 protein. The sample includes almost 250,000 distinct CDR3 sequences, roughly 24% of them seen just once. This sequence joins TRBV29-1 and TRBJ2-7; D ambiguous. The sequence was obtained from a girl aged 2 to 9 with Fanconi anemia, due to receive a stem cell transplant. This material consisted of PBMCs, taken before TCRalphabeta/CD19-depleted stem cell transplant. The CDR3 is CSVGGYTEQYF. The CDR3 DNA reads TGCAGCGTTGGGGGTTACACCGAGCAGTACTTC.